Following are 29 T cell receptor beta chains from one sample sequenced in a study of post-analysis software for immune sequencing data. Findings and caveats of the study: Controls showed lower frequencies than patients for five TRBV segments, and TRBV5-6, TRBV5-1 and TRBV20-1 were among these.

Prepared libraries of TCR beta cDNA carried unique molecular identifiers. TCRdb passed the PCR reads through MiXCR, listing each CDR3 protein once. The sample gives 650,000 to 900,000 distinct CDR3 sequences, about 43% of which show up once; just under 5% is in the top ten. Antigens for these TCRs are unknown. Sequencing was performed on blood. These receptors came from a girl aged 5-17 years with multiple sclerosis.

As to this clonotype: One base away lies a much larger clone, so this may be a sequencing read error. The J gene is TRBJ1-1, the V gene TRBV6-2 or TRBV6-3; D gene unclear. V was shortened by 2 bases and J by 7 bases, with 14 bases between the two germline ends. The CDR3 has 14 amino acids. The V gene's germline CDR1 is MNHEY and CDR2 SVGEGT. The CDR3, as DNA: TGTGCCAGCAGTTACATGAGTTCATCCGGTGAAGCTTTCTTT. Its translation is CASSYMSSSGEAFF.

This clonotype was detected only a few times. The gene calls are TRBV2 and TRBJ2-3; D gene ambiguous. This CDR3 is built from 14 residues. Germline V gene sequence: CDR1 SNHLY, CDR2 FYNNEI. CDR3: CATKDPRGTDTQYF. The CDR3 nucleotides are TGTGCGACGAAGGACCCAAGAGGTACAGATACGCAGTATTTT.

This chain's CDR3 is CAWERRGTNEQFF. The CDR3 region has the DNA TGTGCCTGGGAGCGCAGAGGAACCAATGAGCAGTTCTTC. The J gene is TRBJ2-1, the V gene TRBV30; D not resolved. Trimming took off 5 bases at V and 6 bases at J, with 14 bases between the two ends. The CDR3 loop spans 13 amino acids. CDR1 and CDR2 from the germline V gene are GTSNPN and SVGIG (reference sequence).

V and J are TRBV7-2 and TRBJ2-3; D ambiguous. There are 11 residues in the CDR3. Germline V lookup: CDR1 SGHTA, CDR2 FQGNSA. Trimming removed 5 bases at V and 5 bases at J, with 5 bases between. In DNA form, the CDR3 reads TGTGCCAGCAGCACTATAGATACGCAGTATTTT. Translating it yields CASSTIDTQYF.

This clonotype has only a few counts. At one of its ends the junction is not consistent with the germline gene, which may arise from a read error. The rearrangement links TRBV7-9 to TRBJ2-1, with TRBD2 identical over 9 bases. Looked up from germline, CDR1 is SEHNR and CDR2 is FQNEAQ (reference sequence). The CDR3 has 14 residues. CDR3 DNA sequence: TGTGCCAGCAGTTTAGCGGGAGCGGTCCATGAGCAGTTCTTC. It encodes CASSLAGAVHEQFF.

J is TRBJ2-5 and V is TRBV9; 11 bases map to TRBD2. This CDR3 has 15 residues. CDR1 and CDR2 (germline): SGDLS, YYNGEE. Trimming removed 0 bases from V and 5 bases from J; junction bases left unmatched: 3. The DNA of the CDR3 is TGTGCCAGCAGCGTAGGAACTAGCGGGAGTGAGACCCAGTACTTC. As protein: CASSVGTSGSETQYF.

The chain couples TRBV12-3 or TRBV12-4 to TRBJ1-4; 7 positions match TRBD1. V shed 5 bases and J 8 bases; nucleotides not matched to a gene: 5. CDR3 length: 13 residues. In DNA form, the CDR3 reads TGTGCCAGCAGTCGTCAGGGGGACGAAAAACTGTTTTTT. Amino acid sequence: CASSRQGDEKLFF.

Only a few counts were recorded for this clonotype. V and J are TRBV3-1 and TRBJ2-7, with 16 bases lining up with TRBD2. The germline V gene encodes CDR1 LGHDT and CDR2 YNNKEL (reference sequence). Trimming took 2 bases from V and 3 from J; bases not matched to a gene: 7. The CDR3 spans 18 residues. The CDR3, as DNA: TGTGCCAGCAGCCAAATCTCCGGGACTAGCGGGAGGGACTACGAGCAGTACTTC. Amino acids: CASSQISGTSGRDYEQYF.

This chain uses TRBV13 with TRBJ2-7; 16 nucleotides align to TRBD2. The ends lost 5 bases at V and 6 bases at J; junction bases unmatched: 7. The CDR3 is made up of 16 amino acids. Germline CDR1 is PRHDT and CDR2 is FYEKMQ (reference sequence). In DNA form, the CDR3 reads TGTGCCAGCAGCCAGGGACTAGCGGGAGGGCCTTCCGAGCAGTACTTC. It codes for CASSQGLAGGPSEQYF.

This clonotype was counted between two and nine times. The CDR3 coding sequence is TGTGCCAGCAGCTTAGAGACGACAGATCCCCAAGAGACCCAGTACTTC. Amino acid sequence: CASSLETTDPQETQYF. The chain carries TRBV7-8 and TRBJ2-5, with a possible D match to TRBD1 (5 bases). Germline V CDR1 and CDR2: SGHVS, FQNEAQ. This CDR3 comprises 16 residues. V was clipped by 1 base and J by 1 base, with 13 bases between them.

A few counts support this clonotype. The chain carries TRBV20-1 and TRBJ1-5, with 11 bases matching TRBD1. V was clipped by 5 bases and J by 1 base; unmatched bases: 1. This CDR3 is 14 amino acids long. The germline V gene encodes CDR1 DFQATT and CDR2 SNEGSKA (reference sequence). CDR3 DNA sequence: TGCAGTGCTGGACAGGGGGCAAGCAATCAGCCCCAGCATTTT. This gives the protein CSAGQGASNQPQHF.

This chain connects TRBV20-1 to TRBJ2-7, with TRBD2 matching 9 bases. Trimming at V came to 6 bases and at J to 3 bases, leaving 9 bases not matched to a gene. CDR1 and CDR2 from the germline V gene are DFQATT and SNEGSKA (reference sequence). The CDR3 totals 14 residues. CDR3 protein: CSALTSGPIYEQYF. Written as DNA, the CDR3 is TGCAGTGCCCTGACTAGCGGTCCCATCTACGAGCAGTACTTC.

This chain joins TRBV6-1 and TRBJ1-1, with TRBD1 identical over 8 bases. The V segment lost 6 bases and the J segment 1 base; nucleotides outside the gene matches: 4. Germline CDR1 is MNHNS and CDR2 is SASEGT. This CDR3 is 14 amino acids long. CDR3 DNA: TGTGCCAGCAGGGGGACAGGAGCGAACACTGAAGCTTTCTTT. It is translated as CASRGTGANTEAFF.

The DNA for the CDR3 is TGTGCCAGCAGTGACGGAACAGCAGTTAACTATGGCTACACCTTC. This translates into CASSDGTAVNYGYTF. V usage is TRBV2 and J usage is TRBJ1-2; the D is unclear. V was cut by 3 bases and J by 1 base, with 12 bases left in between. Germline V lookup: CDR1 SNHLY, CDR2 FYNNEI. The length of the CDR3 is 15 residues.

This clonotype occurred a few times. This chain's CDR3 is CASSLEPTLYEQYF. The DNA for the CDR3 is TGTGCCAGCAGCTTAGAACCCACTCTGTACGAGCAGTACTTC. The V gene is TRBV7-2, the J gene TRBJ2-5, with D unclear. The closer fit of TRBJ2-7 to the DNA end suggests the J call may be wrong. CDR1 and CDR2 (germline): SGHTA, FQGNSA. The CDR3 has 14 residues.

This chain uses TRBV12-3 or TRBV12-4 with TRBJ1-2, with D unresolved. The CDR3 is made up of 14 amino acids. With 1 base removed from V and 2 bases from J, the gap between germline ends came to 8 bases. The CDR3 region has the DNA TGTGCCAGCAGTTTAGTCACCGGGAACTATGGCTACACCTTC. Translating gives CASSLVTGNYGYTF.

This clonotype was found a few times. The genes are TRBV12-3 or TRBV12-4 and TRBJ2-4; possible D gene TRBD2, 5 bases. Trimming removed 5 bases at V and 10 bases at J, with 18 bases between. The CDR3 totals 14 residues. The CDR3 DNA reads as TGTGCCAGCAGTCCCCTGGCGGGCCCAGGTATTCAGTACTTC. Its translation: CASSPLAGPGIQYF.

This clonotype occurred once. CDR3 amino acids: CAIRTGYGYTF. CDR3 coding DNA: TGTGCCATCAGGACAGGGTATGGCTACACCTTC. The rearrangement links TRBV10-3 to TRBJ1-2; 7 bases fit TRBD1. V shed 6 bases, J shed 5 bases, and the junction held 0 bases outside the gene matches. Germline loops: CDR1 ENHRY, CDR2 SYGVKD. The CDR3 has 11 residues.

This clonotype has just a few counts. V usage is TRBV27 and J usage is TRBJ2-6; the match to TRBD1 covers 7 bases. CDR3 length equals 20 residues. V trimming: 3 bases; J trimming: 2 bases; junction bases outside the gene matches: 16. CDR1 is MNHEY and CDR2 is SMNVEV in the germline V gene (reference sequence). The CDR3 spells CASSFYRTGRLGPGANVLTF. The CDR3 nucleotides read TGTGCCAGCAGTTTTTATCGGACAGGCCGGTTGGGACCTGGGGCCAACGTCCTGACTTTC. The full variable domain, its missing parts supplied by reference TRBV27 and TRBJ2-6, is EAQVTQNPRYLITVTGKKLTVTCSQNMNHEYMSWYRQDPGLGLRQIYYSMNVEVTDKGDVPEGYKVSRKEKRNFPLILESPSPNQTSLYFCASSFYRTGRLGPGANVLTFGAGSRLTVL.

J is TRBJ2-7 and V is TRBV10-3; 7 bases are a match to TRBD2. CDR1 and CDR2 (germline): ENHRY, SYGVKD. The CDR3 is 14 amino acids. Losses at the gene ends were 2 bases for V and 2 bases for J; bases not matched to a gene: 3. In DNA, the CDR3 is TGTGCCATCAGTGAGGAGGGAGGGACCTACGAGCAGTACTTC. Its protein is CAISEEGGTYEQYF.

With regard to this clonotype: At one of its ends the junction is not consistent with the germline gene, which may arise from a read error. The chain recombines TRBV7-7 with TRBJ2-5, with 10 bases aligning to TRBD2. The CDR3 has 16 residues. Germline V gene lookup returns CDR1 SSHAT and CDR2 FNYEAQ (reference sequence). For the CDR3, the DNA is TGTGCTAGCAGCTTTCGTCTAGCGGGAGTAGGAGAGACCCAGTACTTC. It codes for CASSFRLAGVGETQYF.

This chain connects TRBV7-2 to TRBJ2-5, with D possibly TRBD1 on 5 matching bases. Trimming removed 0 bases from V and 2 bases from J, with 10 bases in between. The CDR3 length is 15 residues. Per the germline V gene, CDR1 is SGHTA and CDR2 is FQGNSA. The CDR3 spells CASSLAGDRQETQYF. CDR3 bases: TGTGCCAGCAGCTTAGCAGGGGATAGACAAGAGACCCAGTACTTC.

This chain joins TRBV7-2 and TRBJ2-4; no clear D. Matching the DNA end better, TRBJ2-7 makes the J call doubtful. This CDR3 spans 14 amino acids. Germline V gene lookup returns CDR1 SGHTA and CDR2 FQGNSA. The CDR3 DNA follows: TGTGCCAGCAGCTCAAGTCCGAGCTCCTACGAGCAGTACTTC. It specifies CASSSSPSSYEQYF.

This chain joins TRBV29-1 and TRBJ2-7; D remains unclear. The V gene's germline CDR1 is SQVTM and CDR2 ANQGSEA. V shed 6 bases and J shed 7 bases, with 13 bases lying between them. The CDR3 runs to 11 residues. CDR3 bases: TGCAGCGTCCTTACAGTTCCTGAGCAGTACTTC. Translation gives CSVLTVPEQYF.

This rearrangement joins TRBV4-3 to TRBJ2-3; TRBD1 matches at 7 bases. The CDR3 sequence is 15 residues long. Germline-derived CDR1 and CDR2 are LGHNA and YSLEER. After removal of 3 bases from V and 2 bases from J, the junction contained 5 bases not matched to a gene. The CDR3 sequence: CASSQVDRATDTQYF. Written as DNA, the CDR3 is TGCGCCAGCAGCCAGGTAGACAGGGCCACAGATACGCAGTATTTT.

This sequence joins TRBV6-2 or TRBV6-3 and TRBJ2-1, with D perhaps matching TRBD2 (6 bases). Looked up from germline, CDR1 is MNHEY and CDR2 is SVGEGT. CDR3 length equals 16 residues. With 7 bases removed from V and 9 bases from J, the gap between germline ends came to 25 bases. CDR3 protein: CASNRPPGGAPSEQFF. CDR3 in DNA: TGTGCCAGCAACCGACCACCCGGAGGGGCCCCGAGTGAGCAGTTCTTC.

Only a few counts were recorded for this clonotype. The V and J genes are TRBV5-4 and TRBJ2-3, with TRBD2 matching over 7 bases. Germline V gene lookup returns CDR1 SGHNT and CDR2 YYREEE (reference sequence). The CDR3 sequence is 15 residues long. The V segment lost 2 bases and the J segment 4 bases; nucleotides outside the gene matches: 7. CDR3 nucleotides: TGTGCCAGCAGCTTCGGGGCGGGAGAGGCAGATACGCAGTATTTT. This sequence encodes CASSFGAGEADTQYF.

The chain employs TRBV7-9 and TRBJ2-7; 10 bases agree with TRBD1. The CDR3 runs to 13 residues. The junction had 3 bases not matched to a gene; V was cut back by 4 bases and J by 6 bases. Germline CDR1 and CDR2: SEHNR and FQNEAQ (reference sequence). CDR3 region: CASSWDRGCEQYF. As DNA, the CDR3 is TGTGCCAGCAGCTGGGACAGGGGATGCGAGCAGTACTTC.

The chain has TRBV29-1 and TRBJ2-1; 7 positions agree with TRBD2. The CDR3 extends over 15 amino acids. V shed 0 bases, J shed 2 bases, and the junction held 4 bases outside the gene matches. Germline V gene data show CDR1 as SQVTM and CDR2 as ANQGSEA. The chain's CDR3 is CSVEDRLAPYNEQFF. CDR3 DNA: TGCAGCGTTGAAGATAGACTAGCACCCTACAATGAGCAGTTCTTC.